This T cell receptor (beta chain) was observed in a study of graft-versus-host responses after intestinal transplantation. The ends were cut back, 9 bases at V and 1 base at J, with 5 bases in the middle. The germline CDR1 and CDR2 sequences are SNHLY and FYNNEI. The CDR3 is 11 residues long. In its sample, this clone was seen once. Its antigen is unknown. The assay was immunoSEQ multiplex PCR, and TCRdb's table has in-frame clones only and misses some. The sample holds tens of thousands of clones, 85% to 95% seen once. The receptor comes from a human donor who received an intestinal transplant. The rearrangement joins TRBV2 to TRBJ2-3; D gene unclear. This specimen was unstimulated CD8+ T cells sorted from spleen or lymph node cells, taken before intestinal transplant. CDR3: CARSGTDTQYF. The CDR3 nucleotides read TGTGCCAGAAGCGGCACAGATACGCAGTATTTT.